Included here is one T cell receptor beta chain sequence, with context. No antigen is known for it. This sample was included in a study of blood T cells in healthy people across ages. Study results and caveats: It was not possible, with unsorted PBMCs, to conclusively compare naive and antigen-experienced cells.

A second about 6 to 12 cycle PCR used barcoded and J-beta primers. Each CDR3 protein is one row after TCRdb ran MiXCR on the 5' RACE reads. The sample consists of around 670,000 distinct CDR3 sequences, around 31% of them appearing once. Germline CDR1 DFQATT, CDR2 SNEGSKA (reference sequence). The CDR3 has 14 residues. Isolated PBMCs totaled at least 6 million in each sample. At least 5.5 micrograms of total RNA were extracted per sample. This receptor was obtained from a woman older than 75 in good health. Sequencing was performed on blood. V gene TRBV20-1 combines with J gene TRBJ1-1, with 7 nucleotides matching TRBD1. The CDR3 is CSAGTAILGAEAFF. In nucleotides, the CDR3 is TGCAGCGCCGGGACAGCAATCCTGGGCGCTGAAGCTTTCTTT.